Presented here are 25 T cell receptor beta chains from one specimen sequenced in a study of shared clonotypes between healthy human individuals. Sequencing was performed with immunoSEQ multiplex PCR; in TCRdb, only in-frame clones are kept and a portion is missing. The data show around 1.6 million clones, approximately 98% seen once. The source material was naive CD4+ T cells sorted from blood. Subset described: CD45RA+ positively selected. Every receptor here comes from a young man in good health.

This clone was detected a few times. V is TRBV2 and J is TRBJ2-3; 8 nucleotides line up with TRBD1. The CDR3 totals 15 residues. With 5 bases clipped from V and 2 bases from J, the junction kept 6 bases outside the gene matches. Per germline, CDR1 SNHLY and CDR2 FYNNEI. CDR3 loop: CASSQGTGLTDTQYF. CDR3 nucleotide sequence: TGTGCCAGCAGTCAAGGGACAGGCCTCACAGATACGCAGTATTTT.

The V and J genes are TRBV7-9 and TRBJ2-7; unclear D gene. Germline V CDR1 and CDR2: SEHNR, FQNEAQ (reference sequence). The CDR3 runs 15 residues. The ends were cut back, 4 bases at V and 5 bases at J, with 18 bases in the middle. Here the CDR3 reads CASSSHRVNTHEQYF. The CDR3 DNA sequence: TGTGCCAGCAGCTCTCATAGAGTGAACACCCACGAGCAGTACTTC.

V usage is TRBV4-1 and J usage is TRBJ2-7, with a possible D match to TRBD1 (6 bases). In germline, CDR1 is MGHRA, CDR2 YSYEKL. V lost 2 bases and J 7 bases, leaving 15 bases between the germline ends. The CDR3 runs to 14 residues. The CDR3 here is CASSQPPRGREQYF. The CDR3 DNA follows: TGCGCCAGCAGCCAACCCCCCAGGGGCAGGGAGCAGTACTTC.

The chain combines TRBV5-5 with TRBJ2-1; D not resolved. The CDR3 contains 12 residues. The ends were cut back, 0 bases at V and 6 bases at J, with 4 bases in the middle. Germline CDR1 is SGHKS and CDR2 is YYEKEE (reference sequence). The CDR3 DNA follows: TGTGCCAGCAGCTTGGGACCCAATGAGCAGTTCTTC. Translated: CASSLGPNEQFF.

The chain carries TRBV7-6 and TRBJ2-7; D not resolved. Per germline, CDR1 SGHVS and CDR2 FNYEAQ. V was cut by 0 bases and J by 6 bases, with 15 bases left in between. CDR3 length: 15 amino acids. The CDR3 nucleotides read TGTGCCAGCAGCTTAGCGCTAACATCCCCTAGCGAGCAGTACTTC. It is translated as CASSLALTSPSEQYF. The full variable domain, in which reference TRBV7-6 and TRBJ2-7 provide the parts outside the CDR3, is GAGVSQSPRYKVTKRGQDVALRCDPISGHVSLYWYRQALGQGPEFLTYFNYEAQQDKSGLPNDRFSAERPEGSISTLTIQRTEQRDSAMYRCASSLALTSPSEQYFGPGTRLTVT.

The rearrangement links TRBV7-3 to TRBJ2-2; 14 nucleotides align to TRBD2. After removal of 5 bases from V and 6 bases from J, the junction contained 8 bases not matched to a gene. The germline V gene encodes CDR1 SGHTA and CDR2 FQGTGA. This CDR3 comprises 17 residues. CDR3 DNA sequence: TGTGCCAGCAGCGCTGTTCCGGGACTAGCGGGAGCCGGGGAGCTGTTTTTT. Translating gives CASSAVPGLAGAGELFF.

The gene calls are TRBV19 and TRBJ1-1; D possibly corresponds to TRBD1 (5 bases). V dropped 8 bases and J dropped 5 bases, with 12 bases sitting between them. Per germline, CDR1 LNHDA and CDR2 SQIVND (reference sequence). CDR3 size: 12 residues. CDR3 bases: TGTGCCAGTGGGGTGAGGGGAACTGAAGCTTTCTTT. This encodes CASGVRGTEAFF.

The rearrangement uses TRBV14 and TRBJ2-5; D tentatively fits TRBD1 or TRBD2 (5 bases each). V lost 4 bases, J lost 3 bases, and 18 bases lay in between. This CDR3 has 16 amino acids. The germline CDR1 and CDR2 sequences are SGHDN and FVKESK. In nucleotides, the CDR3 is TGTGCCAGCAGCCCCCCGGGGCTACTTCCCAAAGAGACCCAGTACTTC. Residues: CASSPPGLLPKETQYF.

The CDR3 DNA reads TGTGCCAGCAGTTCAAGGGACAGCCACCTGTCCTACGAGCAGTACTTC. It yields the protein CASSSRDSHLSYEQYF. The chain carries TRBV27 and TRBJ2-7; 7 nucleotides line up with TRBD1. Germline V gene lookup returns CDR1 MNHEY and CDR2 SMNVEV (reference sequence). This CDR3 spans 16 amino acids. With V trimmed by 4 bases and J by 1 base, 10 bases remained unmatched.

The J gene is TRBJ2-7, the V gene TRBV7-9; weak D call: TRBD2 (5 bases). The V gene lost 5 bases and the J gene lost 2 bases, with 13 bases spanning the gap. The CDR3 runs 14 residues. Germline V lookup: CDR1 SEHNR, CDR2 FQNEAQ (reference sequence). The CDR3 bases are TGTGCCAGCAGCAGAGGATCGGGGACCTACGAGCAGTACTTC. It is translated as CASSRGSGTYEQYF.

The rearrangement links TRBV4-1 to TRBJ2-7, with 9 bases identical to TRBD2. Looked up from germline, CDR1 is MGHRA and CDR2 is YSYEKL. The CDR3 runs 15 residues. J gave up 3 bases and V 0 bases, and 3 bases lay outside the gene matches. The CDR3 DNA follows: TGCGCCAGCAGCCAAGATGGACTAGCGCGCTACGAGCAGTACTTC. Translated, it gives CASSQDGLARYEQYF.

Notes on this clone: Other DNA sequences from this sample encode an identical CDR3 as well. The rearrangement links TRBV7-9 to TRBJ1-1; D is unclear. Per the germline V gene, CDR1 is SEHNR and CDR2 is FQNEAQ (reference sequence). The CDR3 loop spans 13 amino acids. Trimming shortened V by 1 base and J by 2 bases, and 5 bases separated the two germline ends. CDR3 protein: CASSLETNTEAFF. CDR3 nucleotides: TGTGCCAGCAGCTTAGAAACTAACACTGAAGCTTTCTTT.

The J gene is TRBJ2-3, the V gene TRBV5-1, with D hard to call. V dropped 0 bases and J dropped 3 bases, with 8 bases sitting between them. The CDR3 contains 14 residues. Per germline, CDR1 SGHRS and CDR2 YFSETQ. The CDR3 DNA reads TGCGCCAGCAGCTTGGGGGGTTGGACAGATACGCAGTATTTT. Protein: CASSLGGWTDTQYF.

The chain combines TRBV18 with TRBJ1-5; 7 nucleotides match TRBD1. CDR3 length: 13 amino acids. Germline loops: CDR1 KGHSH, CDR2 LQKENI. V trimming: 6 bases; J trimming: 8 bases; junction bases outside the gene matches: 7. CDR3 protein: CASSGDRAKPQHF. The CDR3 DNA sequence: TGTGCCAGCTCGGGTGACAGGGCAAAGCCCCAGCATTTT.

The gene calls are TRBV2 and TRBJ1-5, with a possible D match to TRBD1 (6 bases). Between the trimmed V and J ends, which lost 8 bases and 6 bases, there was a span of 26 bases. This CDR3 has 17 amino acids. CDR1 is SNHLY, CDR2 FYNNEI, per germline. The CDR3 region has the DNA TGTGCCAGCCCCGCTCGGGGCAGGGGAGAAAACCTTCAGCCCCAGCATTTT. This encodes CASPARGRGENLQPQHF. Using reference TRBV2 and TRBJ1-5 for the parts outside the CDR3, the full variable domain is EPEVTQTPSHQVTQMGQEVILRCVPISNHLYFYWYRQILGQKVEFLVSFYNNEISEKSEIFDDQFSVERPDGSNFTLKIRSTKLEDSAMYFCASPARGRGENLQPQHFGDGTRLSIL.

The genes are TRBV5-1 and TRBJ2-1; 11 positions match TRBD2. Per the germline V gene, CDR1 is SGHRS and CDR2 is YFSETQ. The V gene end was trimmed by 0 bases and the J gene end by 3 bases; junction bases not matched to a gene: 11. This CDR3 is 19 amino acids long. The CDR3 sequence: CASSLVLAGAGRGYNEQFF. DNA for the CDR3: TGCGCCAGCAGCTTGGTACTAGCGGGAGCCGGTCGGGGCTACAATGAGCAGTTCTTC.

The V call is TRBV4-3, the J call TRBJ2-1, with 14 bases aligning to TRBD2. CDR3 length equals 16 residues. Germline lookup yields CDR1 LGHNA and CDR2 YSLEER. After removal of 3 bases from V and 7 bases from J, the junction contained 5 bases not matched to a gene. The CDR3 region has the DNA TGCGCCAGCAGCCAGAGACTAGCGGGAGGGCCTAATGAGCAGTTCTTC. As protein: CASSQRLAGGPNEQFF.

V usage is TRBV20-1 and J usage is TRBJ2-7; no clear D. With 1 base removed from V and 7 bases from J, the gap between germline ends came to 8 bases. Germline V CDR1 and CDR2: DFQATT, SNEGSKA (reference sequence). CDR3 length equals 11 residues. CDR3: CSARGLQEQYF. The CDR3 region has the DNA TGCAGTGCTAGAGGACTTCAGGAGCAGTACTTC.

V usage is TRBV29-1 and J usage is TRBJ1-2; no clear D gene. The germline CDR1 and CDR2 sequences are SQVTM and ANQGSEA. The V end lost 1 base, the J end lost 5 bases, and 8 bases lay between the germline ends. The CDR3 is made up of 12 amino acids. The CDR3 reads CSVEVSVYGYTF. CDR3 DNA sequence: TGCAGCGTTGAAGTTAGCGTTTATGGCTACACCTTC.

The V call is TRBV6-1, the J call TRBJ2-7, with TRBD1 identical over 7 bases. CDR3 size: 15 residues. The junction had 13 bases not matched to a gene; V was cut back by 6 bases and J by 5 bases. Germline values: CDR1 MNHNS, CDR2 SASEGT. The CDR3 region has the DNA TGTGCCAGCAGACACAACGGGGACAGTGGGAACGAGCAGTACTTC. It codes for CASRHNGDSGNEQYF.

Only one count was recorded for this clone. The V gene is TRBV11-2, the J gene TRBJ2-5, with unresolved D. V gave up 3 bases and J gave up 1 base, with 9 bases separating them. Germline V gene data show CDR1 as SGHAT and CDR2 as FQNNGV. The CDR3 loop spans 14 amino acids. The CDR3, as DNA: TGTGCCAGCAGCTTCCGGGCCCCCCAAGAGACCCAGTACTTC. Protein product: CASSFRAPQETQYF.

The chain uses TRBV7-2 and TRBJ2-5; 8 bases are shared with TRBD2. After removal of 5 bases from V and 3 bases from J, the junction contained 11 bases not matched to a gene. Germline assignment: CDR1 SGHTA and CDR2 FQGNSA. This CDR3 comprises 16 residues. The CDR3 reads CASSKGTSWAEETQYF. The CDR3 DNA reads TGTGCCAGCAGCAAGGGGACTAGTTGGGCAGAAGAGACCCAGTACTTC. The variable domain in full, with the rest retrieved from reference TRBV7-2 and TRBJ2-5, is GAGVSQSPSNKVTEKGKDVELRCDPISGHTALYWYRQSLGQGLEFLIYFQGNSAPDKSGLPSDRFSAERTGGSVSTLTIQRTQQEDSAVYLCASSKGTSWAEETQYFGPGTRLLVL.

The rearrangement links TRBV5-5 to TRBJ1-5; maybe TRBD1 (5 bases). Trimming removed 4 bases from V and 4 bases from J, with 18 bases in between. This CDR3 has 16 amino acids. The germline V gene has CDR1 SGHKS and CDR2 YYEKEE (reference sequence). The CDR3 sequence: CASSSSRVGGNQPQHF. The CDR3 nucleotides read TGTGCCAGCAGCAGTAGCAGGGTAGGAGGAAATCAGCCCCAGCATTTT.

V and J are TRBV11-3 and TRBJ2-4; D gene ambiguous. Germline values: CDR1 SGHNT, CDR2 YENEEA. This CDR3 is built from 11 residues. Trimming left V 9 bases short and J 5 bases short, with 8 bases between. The CDR3 is CARTPENIQYF. In DNA form, the CDR3 reads TGTGCCAGGACCCCGGAAAACATTCAGTACTTC.

About this clone itself: Other nucleotide sequences in the sample specify the same CDR3. The gene calls are TRBV11-2 and TRBJ1-2; TRBD1 agrees at 8 bases. Germline CDR1 SGHAT, CDR2 FQNNGV. CDR3 length equals 13 residues. V trimming: 5 bases; J trimming: 5 bases; junction bases outside the gene matches: 4. The CDR3 here is CASSLGQGYGYTF. For the CDR3, the DNA is TGTGCCAGCAGCCTCGGACAGGGTTATGGCTACACCTTC.